Listed here are 32 T cell receptor beta chains from one sample, sequenced in a study of molecular identifiers for immune sequencing clone quantification. TCRdb ran MiXCR on the PCR reads and lists one entry per CDR3 protein. Counted here are around 470,000 distinct CDR3 sequences, roughly 24% occurring once; the ten biggest clones make up under 0.8%. The specimen sequenced was naive CD8+ T cells from blood, with Jurkat cell RNA spiked in. Subset described: FACS-sorted CD8+CD4-CCR7+CD45RA+ naive T cells. These receptors all come from a human donor in good health. Some libraries in this study had Jurkat cell RNA spiked in.

The CDR3 coding sequence is TGCAGTGCTAGAGATGGGCGGCTAGCGGGGGGGCGAAGTATTACGCAGTATTTT. Translated, it gives CSARDGRLAGGRSITQYF. The chain uses TRBV20-1 and TRBJ2-3; 12 bases agree with TRBD2. The length of the CDR3 is 18 residues. From germline, CDR1 is DFQATT and CDR2 SNEGSKA (reference sequence). J was trimmed by 8 bases and V by 0 bases; bases with no gene match: 15.

This clonotype was seen only a few times. The chain couples TRBV6-2 or TRBV6-3 to TRBJ1-6; possible D gene TRBD1, 5 bases. The germline V gene has CDR1 MNHEY and CDR2 SVGEGT. Trimming removed 7 bases from V and 4 bases from J, with 23 bases in between. There are 18 residues in the CDR3. CDR3 sequence: CASILRWDSRDYNSPLHF. In DNA, the CDR3 is TGTGCCAGCATTTTACGGTGGGACTCTAGGGATTATAATTCACCCCTCCACTTT.

This clonotype was found a few times. V usage is TRBV10-3 and J usage is TRBJ1-5, with no clear D. From germline, CDR1 is ENHRY and CDR2 SYGVKD. With 3 bases removed from V and 0 bases from J, the gap between germline ends came to 9 bases. The CDR3 has 15 amino acids. The CDR3 sequence is CAISDTENSNQPQHF. The CDR3 coding sequence is TGTGCCATCAGTGACACAGAGAATAGCAATCAGCCCCAGCATTTT.

V and J are TRBV12-3 or TRBV12-4 and TRBJ2-1, with 10 bases that match TRBD2. The J segment lost 7 bases and the V segment lost 4 bases, leaving 7 bases of the junction unmatched. The CDR3 is 15 residues long. The DNA for the CDR3 is TGTGCCAGCAGTTCGGAGCGGGGGGGCAGGAATGAGCAGTTCTTC. This encodes CASSSERGGRNEQFF.

J is TRBJ2-5 and V is TRBV7-9, with TRBD2 matching 9 bases. This CDR3 has 16 amino acids. V dropped 2 bases and J dropped 4; count of bases not matched to a gene: 8. Per germline, CDR1 SEHNR and CDR2 FQNEAQ (reference sequence). CDR3 sequence reads: CASSLRLAGDSETQYF. In DNA form, the CDR3 reads TGTGCCAGCAGCTTACGGTTAGCGGGAGATTCAGAGACCCAGTACTTC.

This clonotype showed up many times. The rearrangement joins TRBV24-1 to TRBJ1-1, with D possibly matching TRBD1 (5 bases). The CDR3 is 13 residues long. Between the trimmed V and J ends, which lost 7 bases and 1 base, there was a span of 9 bases. CDR1 and CDR2 from the germline V gene are KGHDR and SFDVKD. The CDR3 reads CATRAGTNTEAFF. In DNA, the CDR3 is TGTGCCACCAGAGCAGGGACGAACACTGAAGCTTTCTTT.

This clonotype was detected only a few times. This rearrangement joins TRBV2 to TRBJ2-7, with 7 bases matching TRBD1. The CDR3 spans 15 residues. CDR1 and CDR2 from the germline V gene are SNHLY and FYNNEI. With V trimmed by 2 bases and J by 0 bases, 4 bases remained unmatched. The CDR3 here is CASSERTGSSYEQYF. CDR3 bases: TGTGCCAGCAGTGAAAGGACAGGAAGCTCCTACGAGCAGTACTTC.

This clonotype was counted a few times. CDR3 DNA: TGTGCCAGCAGCGGACTCTCCCACAGCAATGAGCAGTTCTTC. This codes for CASSGLSHSNEQFF. V is TRBV12-3 or TRBV12-4 and J is TRBJ2-1, with a weak D call TRBD2 (5 bases). This CDR3 is built from 14 residues. The V end was cut by 6 bases, the J end by 6 bases, with 15 bases between.

This clonotype was observed a handful of times. The J gene is TRBJ1-1, the V gene TRBV30; D is uncertain. CDR3 length equals 10 residues. With 4 bases removed from V and 10 bases from J, the gap between germline ends came to 10 bases. Germline-derived CDR1 and CDR2 are GTSNPN and SVGIG (reference sequence). The CDR3: CAWIQLIAFF. DNA of the CDR3: TGTGCCTGGATACAGCTGATAGCTTTCTTT.

Here the CDR3 reads CASSQERSSTDTQYF. DNA of the CDR3: TGTGCCAGCAGCCAAGAAAGGTCCAGCACAGATACGCAGTATTTT. The V and J genes are TRBV14 and TRBJ2-3; D is unclear. There are 15 residues in the CDR3. CDR1 SGHDN and CDR2 FVKESK come from the germline V gene. V gave up 0 bases and J gave up 0 bases, with 7 bases separating them.

The rearrangement links TRBV5-1 to TRBJ2-4, with 9 positions matching TRBD1. The V segment lost 4 bases and the J segment 5 bases; nucleotides outside the gene matches: 7. CDR3 size: 15 residues. The germline CDR1 and CDR2 sequences are SGHRS and YFSETQ. The CDR3 nucleotides read TGCGCCAGCAGCCACCCGGGACAGGGTCAAAACATTCAGTACTTC. It encodes CASSHPGQGQNIQYF. Complete variable domain (other parts from reference TRBV5-1 and TRBJ2-4): KAGVTQTPRYLIKTRGQQVTLSCSPISGHRSVSWYQQTPGQGLQFLFEYFSETQRNKGNFPGRFSGRQFSNSRSEMNVSTLELGDSALYLCASSHPGQGQNIQYFGAGTRLSVL.

The chain is built from TRBV7-6 and TRBJ2-1; TRBD2 matches 8 bases. Germline CDR1 SGHVS, CDR2 FNYEAQ. V dropped 8 bases and J dropped 8; count of bases not matched to a gene: 11. This CDR3 contains 14 residues. The CDR3 sequence: CASGEFGRADEQFF. The CDR3 bases are TGTGCCAGCGGTGAATTCGGGAGGGCCGATGAGCAGTTCTTC.

This clonotype appeared a few times. The chain has TRBV19 and TRBJ2-7, with D unresolved. The CDR3 is 14 residues long. Germline loops: CDR1 LNHDA, CDR2 SQIVND (reference sequence). The germline V and J ends were trimmed by 1 base and 2 bases, with 9 bases remaining between them. The CDR3 loop is CASSIAYVPYEQYF. For the CDR3, the DNA is TGTGCCAGTAGTATAGCTTACGTGCCCTACGAGCAGTACTTC.

The chain couples TRBV9 to TRBJ2-7; D is unresolved. The germline gives CDR1 SGDLS, CDR2 YYNGEE. Trimming removed 4 bases at V and 7 bases at J, with 18 bases between. This CDR3 region has 14 residues. CDR3 in amino acids: CASSPYSTHREQYF. The CDR3 DNA follows: TGTGCCAGCAGCCCGTACAGTACTCATCGGGAGCAGTACTTC.

V usage is TRBV12-3 or TRBV12-4 and J usage is TRBJ1-2, with 9 positions matching TRBD1. V was pared by 5 bases and J by 5 bases, with 6 bases of the junction left unmatched. CDR3 size: 14 residues. The CDR3: CASSRLGTGYGYTF. Written as DNA, the CDR3 is TGTGCCAGCAGTCGCCTGGGGACAGGGTATGGCTACACCTTC.

Many counts were recorded for this clonotype. V gene TRBV7-2 combines with J gene TRBJ2-1; D uncertain. V was pared by 2 bases and J by 3 bases, with 14 bases between. The CDR3 totals 16 residues. Germline loops: CDR1 SGHTA, CDR2 FQGNSA. The CDR3 DNA follows: TGTGCCAGCAGCTTAAACCCGGTGACTGTCTACAATGAGCAGTTCTTC. Encoded protein: CASSLNPVTVYNEQFF. Using reference TRBV7-2 and TRBJ2-1 for the parts outside the CDR3, the full variable domain is GAGVSQSPSNKVTEKGKDVELRCDPISGHTALYWYRQSLGQGLEFLIYFQGNSAPDKSGLPSDRFSAERTGGSVSTLTIQRTQQEDSAVYLCASSLNPVTVYNEQFFGPGTRLTVL.

Ten or more counts support this clonotype. The rearrangement uses TRBV27 and TRBJ1-1, with no clear D. Germline CDR1 is MNHEY and CDR2 is SMNVEV (reference sequence). CDR3 length: 13 residues. Trimming left V 8 bases short and J 5 bases short, with 15 bases between. CDR3: CASLGDQLTEAFF. The CDR3 nucleotides read TGTGCCAGCCTAGGAGACCAGTTGACTGAAGCTTTCTTT.

The rearrangement links TRBV20-1 to TRBJ2-7; TRBD1 matches at 7 bases. This CDR3 spans 13 amino acids. Germline CDR1 reads DFQATT; CDR2 reads SNEGSKA (reference sequence). V lost 7 bases and J lost 2; bases outside the gene matches: 8. CDR3 bases: TGCAGTGTCAGGGGGTCAGCCACCTACGAGCAGTACTTC. Residues: CSVRGSATYEQYF.

In its sample, this clonotype was seen many times. V usage is TRBV6-1 and J usage is TRBJ1-1; tentative D call: TRBD1 (5 bases). Between the trimmed V and J ends, which lost 0 bases and 3 bases, there was a span of 11 bases. Germline lookup yields CDR1 MNHNS and CDR2 SASEGT. The CDR3 runs 15 residues. The CDR3 reads CASSEASGEYTEAFF. In nucleotides, the CDR3 is TGTGCCAGCAGTGAAGCGTCGGGGGAATACACTGAAGCTTTCTTT.

This clonotype was seen a handful of times. The chain couples TRBV3-1 to TRBJ2-5; 10 bases map to TRBD2. The CDR3 totals 19 residues. J gave up 1 base and V 2 bases, and 13 bases lay outside the gene matches. The germline V gene encodes CDR1 LGHDT and CDR2 YNNKEL (reference sequence). This CDR3 reads CASSQRSGTSGVTQETQYF. For the CDR3, the DNA is TGTGCCAGCAGCCAACGCTCGGGTACTAGCGGGGTTACCCAAGAGACCCAGTACTTC.

Note on this clonotype: A much larger clone differs by one base, so this may be a read error. The missing conserved phenylalanine or tryptophan at the end of this CDR3 makes a read error likely. CDR3 coding DNA: TGTGCCAGCAGCTTAGTTCGTGGTGCAGGGGGGTCTTTAGAGACCCAGTACCTC. Amino acids: CASSLVRGAGGSLETQYL. This chain links TRBV7-6 with TRBJ2-5; possible D gene TRBD1, 7 bases. V gave up 1 base and J gave up 4 bases, with 22 bases separating them. Germline V gene data show CDR1 as SGHVS and CDR2 as FNYEAQ. The CDR3 covers 18 residues.

This clonotype has only a few counts. The chain carries TRBV20-1 and TRBJ2-7; D is undetermined. The CDR3 has 12 amino acids. Trimming pared 5 bases from V and 2 bases from J, leaving 10 bases between. Germline CDR1 and CDR2: DFQATT and SNEGSKA (reference sequence). DNA for the CDR3: TGCAGTGCTTGGGCTACGACCTACGAGCAGTACTTC. It yields the protein CSAWATTYEQYF.

This clonotype was picked up a small number of times. The chain is built from TRBV4-1 and TRBJ1-4, with D unresolved. V was pared by 1 base and J by 8 bases, with 8 bases between. The CDR3 length is 13 residues. Germline CDR1 reads MGHRA; CDR2 reads YSYEKL. The DNA of the CDR3 is TGCGCCAGCAGCCAAGGGTCAAGCGAAAAACTGTTTTTT. This sequence encodes CASSQGSSEKLFF.

This rearrangement joins TRBV4-3 to TRBJ2-5; D is unclear. Germline assignment: CDR1 LGHNA and CDR2 YSLEER. The length of the CDR3 is 15 residues. Trimming removed 1 base from V and 1 base from J, with 10 bases in between. The CDR3 reads CASSQVRSSQETQYF. In DNA, the CDR3 is TGCGCCAGCAGCCAAGTTAGAAGCTCCCAAGAGACCCAGTACTTC.

This clonotype was detected only a few times. The chain couples TRBV11-2 to TRBJ2-7; a weak D match, TRBD2 (6 bases). Trimming stripped 4 bases from V and 4 bases from J, with 17 bases between. There are 15 residues in the CDR3. CDR1 is SGHAT, CDR2 FQNNGV, per germline. The CDR3 coding sequence is TGTGCCAGCAGCTCGCCGGGACTGTACTCTTACGAGCAGTACTTC. This gives the protein CASSSPGLYSYEQYF.

The CDR3 protein is CASSLEGTVIYEQYF. CDR3 DNA sequence: TGTGCCAGCAGCTTGGAGGGGACAGTTATCTACGAGCAGTACTTC. This rearrangement joins TRBV5-6 to TRBJ2-7; 7 bases are a match to TRBD1. V lost 0 bases, J lost 3 bases, and 6 bases stayed unmatched. This CDR3 is 15 amino acids long. From germline, CDR1 is SGHDT and CDR2 YYEEEE.

This clonotype was counted ten times or more. This chain links TRBV4-1 with TRBJ2-7; 10 nucleotides agree with TRBD1. CDR1 and CDR2 (germline): MGHRA, YSYEKL. V lost 1 base, J lost 2 bases, and 2 bases stayed unmatched. This CDR3 is 15 amino acids long. The CDR3 DNA reads TGCGCCAGCAGCCAAGGACAGGGGGCGGCCTACGAGCAGTACTTC. This encodes CASSQGQGAAYEQYF.

This clonotype has more than one count but fewer than ten. This chain uses TRBV9 with TRBJ2-7, with unresolved D. The germline V and J ends were trimmed by 0 bases and 1 base, with 8 bases remaining between them. This CDR3 contains 14 residues. Per the germline V gene, CDR1 is SGDLS and CDR2 is YYNGEE. This CDR3 reads CASSVADGSYEQYF. The CDR3 DNA is TGTGCCAGCAGCGTAGCAGACGGATCCTACGAGCAGTACTTC.

Details on this clonotype: This may be a read error, as it is one base from a much larger clone. This rearrangement joins TRBV15 to TRBJ1-4; tentatively, D is TRBD1 (5 bases). The germline V gene has CDR1 LNHNV and CDR2 YYDKDF (reference sequence). This CDR3 has 15 amino acids. In DNA, the CDR3 is TGTGCCACCAGCAGAGGAGACAGCTCTAATGAAAAACTGCTTTTT. As protein: CATSRGDSSNEKLLF.

The chain links TRBV4-3 to TRBJ2-7; 12 bases are a match to TRBD2. CDR1 is LGHNA, CDR2 YSLEER, per germline. This CDR3 is built from 16 residues. V trimming: 0 bases; J trimming: 4 bases; junction bases outside the gene matches: 4. In DNA, the CDR3 is TGCGCCAGCAGCCAAGAAGGGACTAGCGGGTGTTACGAGCAGTACTTC. This encodes CASSQEGTSGCYEQYF.

Points on this clonotype: A much larger clone sits a single nucleotide away, making a read error possible. The DNA of the CDR3 is TGTGCCAGCAGCCTGGCGGGTCCCGAGGACGAAAGACTGTTTTTT. This encodes CASSLAGPEDERLFF. The V gene is TRBV7-8, the J gene TRBJ1-4; D gene unclear. This CDR3 contains 15 residues. Germline loops: CDR1 SGHVS, CDR2 FQNEAQ. Complete variable domain (other parts from reference TRBV7-8 and TRBJ1-4): GAGVSQSPRYKVAKRGQDVALRCDPISGHVSLFWYQQALGQGPEFLTYFQNEAQLDKSGLPSDRFFAERPEGSVSTLKIQRTQQEDSAVYLCASSLAGPEDERLFFGSGTQLSVL.

The rearrangement joins TRBV28 to TRBJ2-1; no reliable D call. Looked up from germline, CDR1 is MDHEN and CDR2 is SYDVKM. V lost 3 bases and J 8 bases, leaving 14 bases between the germline ends. This CDR3 spans 14 amino acids. CDR3 bases: TGTGCCAGCAGTTTCGTAGTGCAGCCCGATGAGCAGTTCTTC. This translates into CASSFVVQPDEQFF.